This T cell receptor beta chain stems from a study of blood T cell repertoires in COVID-19. About the research overall: COVID-19 samples collected from the United States, Italy and Spain covered acute and convalescent phases.

The V segment lost 6 bases and the J segment 4 bases; nucleotides outside the gene matches: 10. The germline CDR1 and CDR2 sequences are SGHVS and FNYEAQ. The length of the CDR3 is 15 residues. Original processing notes: Cell counts per sample came from amplifying reference gene primers. Method: immunoSEQ multiplex PCR; TCRdb's copy keeps in-frame clones and lacks some. Clonal size and the V and J genes are those of that table, whereas D and trimming came from the DNA. This table holds about 400,000 clones, approximately 85% found once. The sequenced material came from PBMCs or T cells enriched from blood (not recorded which). This receptor was identified in a woman aged 40 to 50 with acute COVID-19. The chain uses TRBV7-6 and TRBJ2-5; 8 nucleotides agree with TRBD2. In DNA form, the CDR3 reads TGTGCCAGCAGACCCCGAGCGGGGGCAGGAGAGACCCAGTACTTC. Translating it yields CASRPRAGAGETQYF.